One and the same sample provided the 8 T cell receptor beta chains below, sequenced in a study of blood T cell repertoires in COVID-19. Sequenced by immunoSEQ multiplex PCR; TCRdb stores in-frame clones only, minus some. Of about 350,000 clones listed, around 87% are singletons. The sequenced sample was PBMCs or T cells enriched from blood (not recorded which). Receptors originate from a woman under 40 who had recovered from COVID-19.

In DNA form, the CDR3 reads TGTGCCAGCAGTGGACAGGAAGGGACTGAAGCTTTCTTT. Amino acid sequence: CASSGQEGTEAFF. The chain employs TRBV25-1 and TRBJ1-1; a possible D gene is TRBD1 (6 bases). Germline values: CDR1 MGHDK, CDR2 SYGVNS. The CDR3 has 13 residues. V was pared by 4 bases and J by 5 bases, with 11 bases between.

The chain joins TRBV5-1 to TRBJ1-2, with 9 nucleotides matching TRBD1. This CDR3 region has 14 residues. Germline CDR1 reads SGHRS; CDR2 reads YFSETQ. J was trimmed by 4 bases and V by 1 base; bases with no gene match: 2. CDR3 region: CASSLTGGGYGYTF. CDR3 bases: TGCGCCAGCAGCTTGACAGGGGGCGGCTATGGCTACACCTTC.

The chain combines TRBV7-9 with TRBJ1-3; 11 bases line up with TRBD1. V gave up 5 bases and J gave up 4 bases; unmatched junction bases: 4. The V gene's germline CDR1 is SEHNR and CDR2 FQNEAQ (reference sequence). This CDR3 contains 15 residues. The CDR3 region is CASSPGTGGGNTIYF. The CDR3, as DNA: TGTGCCAGCAGCCCCGGGACAGGGGGAGGAAACACCATATATTTT.

This chain connects TRBV23-1 to TRBJ2-7; 8 bases fit TRBD2. TRBV23-1 is an open reading frame whose function is uncertain. This CDR3 comprises 20 residues. V lost 2 bases and J lost 0; bases outside the gene matches: 18. This CDR3 is CASSQKRSNGQRGPSYEQYF. CDR3 coding DNA: TGCGCCAGCAGTCAAAAGAGGTCGAACGGGCAGCGGGGGCCCTCCTACGAGCAGTACTTC.

V and J are TRBV5-6 and TRBJ1-2; D call uncertain. With 1 base removed from V and 5 bases from J, the gap between germline ends came to 6 bases. CDR1 and CDR2 (germline): SGHDT, YYEEEE. The CDR3 loop spans 12 amino acids. Here the CDR3 DNA reads TGTGCCAGCAGCTTGAGCGGGTATGGCTACACCTTC. Translation: CASSLSGYGYTF.

The V call is TRBV27, the J call TRBJ1-5, with 7 bases lining up with TRBD1. The CDR3 has 14 residues. Trimming removed 2 bases from V and 5 bases from J; junction bases left unmatched: 3. The germline V gene encodes CDR1 MNHEY and CDR2 SMNVEV (reference sequence). This CDR3 is CASSLRGQHQPQHF. As DNA, the CDR3 is TGTGCCAGCAGTTTAAGGGGACAGCATCAGCCCCAGCATTTT.

The V call is TRBV5-1, the J call TRBJ1-3; D is ambiguous. V lost 0 bases and J 0 bases, leaving 4 bases between the germline ends. Germline V gene data show CDR1 as SGHRS and CDR2 as YFSETQ. The CDR3 totals 14 residues. Here the CDR3 reads CASSLDTSGNTIYF. In DNA, the CDR3 is TGCGCCAGCAGCTTGGACACCTCTGGAAACACCATATATTTT.

Written as DNA, the CDR3 is TGTGCCAGCAGCAGCGGCTACAGGGGGATGAAGCCTGGGGCCAACGTCCTGACTTTC. This codes for CASSSGYRGMKPGANVLTF. V is TRBV7-9 and J is TRBJ2-6, with 8 bases lining up with TRBD1. Trimming cost V 5 bases and J 2 bases; bases outside gene matches: 14. In germline, CDR1 is SEHNR, CDR2 FQNEAQ (reference sequence). The CDR3 sequence is 19 residues long.